The following is a T cell receptor (beta chain) sequence with its context. The antigen remains undetermined. This record belongs to a study of cytomegalovirus exposure and HLA in healthy donors. At the level of the study: In a later analysis, it was reported that the roughly 130 validation repertoires had been produced on the same platform as the roughly 610 repertoires belonging to the first cohort.

The donors were members of the validation cohort comprising about 130 subjects, separate from the approximately 670-subject first cohort. Only in-frame clones appear in the TCRdb table, and some are missing; sequencing was by immunoSEQ multiplex PCR. The sample includes tens of thousands of clones, around 90% seen only once; the top ten take about 3.8%. The CDR3 has 12 amino acids. The germline V and J ends were trimmed by 4 bases and 6 bases, with 10 bases remaining between them. CDR1 is SNHLY and CDR2 is FYNNEI in the germline V gene. Study outcomes and limitations: The study recorded around 160 TCR beta chains that were cytomegalovirus-associated. CMV antigen specificity was confirmed in vitro for a few CMV-associated chains.

Sequencing was done on a sample of PBMCs. The sequence was collected from a young woman in good health and CMV-seropositive. The rearrangement uses TRBV2 and TRBJ2-7; maybe TRBD2 (6 bases). CDR3 coding DNA: TGTGCCAGCAGTGGTGTGGGGGGCGAGCAGTACTTC. Translation: CASSGVGGEQYF.